What follows describes a single T cell receptor beta chain. Its antigen is not known. This entry belongs to a study of cytomegalovirus exposure and HLA in healthy donors. Across the study: Findings of an earlier analysis included 110 million or so unique TCR beta sequences from 190 million or so T cells.

General study results and limits: The productive fraction for most TCR beta V segments was about 87% or about 30% in an earlier analysis. Cytomegalovirus-associated TCR beta chains were listed, numbering some 150. Relative to the approximately 680-donor mean, N-insertions were reportedly fewer in an Asian-associated ancestry cluster in a later analysis.

The PCR employed 60 Vbeta primers together with 13 Jbeta primers. Here immunoSEQ multiplex PCR was the method, and the copy in TCRdb shows in-frame clones only, minus some. The table includes about 190,000 clones, about four fifths detected once. This CDR3 is 16 amino acids long. Germline CDR1 ENHRY, CDR2 SYGVKD. With 5 bases clipped from V and 6 bases from J, the junction kept 13 bases outside the gene matches. This chain connects TRBV10-3 to TRBJ2-7, with 10 bases lining up with TRBD1. The sequencing input was PBMCs. This clonotype was sampled from a man between 18 and 29 years old in good health and CMV-seronegative. CDR3 coding DNA: TGTGCCATCAGTCCCTCTCGGACAGGGGGGACTCCCGAGCAGTACTTC. Its protein product is CAISPSRTGGTPEQYF.